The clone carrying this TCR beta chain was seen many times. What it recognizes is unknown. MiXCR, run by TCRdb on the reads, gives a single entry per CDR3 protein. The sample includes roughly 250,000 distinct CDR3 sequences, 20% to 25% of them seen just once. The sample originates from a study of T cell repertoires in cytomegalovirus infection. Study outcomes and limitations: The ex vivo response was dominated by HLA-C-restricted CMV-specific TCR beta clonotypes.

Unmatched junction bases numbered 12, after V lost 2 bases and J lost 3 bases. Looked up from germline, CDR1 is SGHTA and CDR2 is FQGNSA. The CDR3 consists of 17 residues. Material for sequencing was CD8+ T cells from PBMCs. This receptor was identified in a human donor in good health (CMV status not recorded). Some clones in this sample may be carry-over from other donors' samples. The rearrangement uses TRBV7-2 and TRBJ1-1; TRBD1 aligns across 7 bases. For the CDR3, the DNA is TGTGCCAGCAGCTTAAGGGCGACAGGGTTAATCGACACTGAAGCTTTCTTT. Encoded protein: CASSLRATGLIDTEAFF.